Listed here are 20 T cell receptor beta chains from one sample, sequenced in a study of blood T cell repertoires in COVID-19. TCRdb keeps only in-frame clones here, not all; method: immunoSEQ multiplex PCR. The table includes around 300,000 clones, about 90% detected once. Sample: peripheral blood. Receptor source: a man younger than 30 with active or convalescent COVID-19.

V is TRBV4-1 and J is TRBJ2-2; 8 bases are shared with TRBD2. Trimming at V came to 4 bases and at J to 7 bases, leaving 8 bases not matched to a gene. The CDR3 runs to 15 residues. CDR1 is MGHRA and CDR2 is YSYEKL in the germline V gene. CDR3 DNA sequence: TGCGCCAGCAGCCCCGGGACTAGGGGTATCGGGGAGCTGTTTTTT. Its translation: CASSPGTRGIGELFF.

The V gene is TRBV7-6, the J gene TRBJ2-2; 7 bases match TRBD2. Germline V gene lookup returns CDR1 SGHVS and CDR2 FNYEAQ. V lost 0 bases, J lost 7 bases, and 2 bases stayed unmatched. The CDR3 is 14 residues long. The CDR3 protein is CASSLAQRGGELFF. Written as DNA, the CDR3 is TGTGCCAGCAGCTTAGCGCAGCGGGGCGGGGAGCTGTTTTTT.

This clone was seen a single time. The chain carries TRBV27 and TRBJ2-6, with 7 bases aligning to TRBD1. V gave up 4 bases and J gave up 4 bases; unmatched junction bases: 10. Germline values: CDR1 MNHEY, CDR2 SMNVEV (reference sequence). This CDR3 contains 17 residues. CDR3 nucleotides: TGTGCCAGCAGTTCAAGACAGGGTTCGGTAGGGGCCAACGTCCTGACTTTC. Translation gives CASSSRQGSVGANVLTF.

The chain has TRBV5-1 and TRBJ2-7; 7 positions match TRBD1. The V gene end was trimmed by 0 bases and the J gene end by 6 bases; junction bases not matched to a gene: 12. CDR1 is SGHRS and CDR2 is YFSETQ in the germline V gene. The CDR3 consists of 16 residues. The CDR3 coding sequence is TGCGCCAGCAGCTTGGTTTACCGACAGGGACCGGGCGAGCAGTACTTC. This codes for CASSLVYRQGPGEQYF. The variable domain in full, with the rest retrieved from reference TRBV5-1 and TRBJ2-7, is KAGVTQTPRYLIKTRGQQVTLSCSPISGHRSVSWYQQTPGQGLQFLFEYFSETQRNKGNFPGRFSGRQFSNSRSEMNVSTLELGDSALYLCASSLVYRQGPGEQYFGPGTRLTVT.

This chain uses TRBV3-1 (or the pseudogene TRBV3-2) with TRBJ1-4, with TRBD1 identical over 8 bases. The V and J ends lost 3 bases and 8 bases, in that order; junction bases with no gene match: 5. Germline values: CDR1 LGHDT, CDR2 YNNKEL (reference sequence). The CDR3 has 14 residues. CDR3 sequence (DNA): TGTGCCAGCAGCCACAGGGGGCTAGGGGAAAAACTGTTTTTT. Its protein is CASSHRGLGEKLFF.

This chain joins TRBV19 and TRBJ1-2; 9 bases are shared with TRBD1. This CDR3 spans 13 amino acids. The V gene end was trimmed by 8 bases and the J gene end by 6 bases; junction bases not matched to a gene: 7. Germline CDR1 and CDR2: LNHDA and SQIVND (reference sequence). CDR3 DNA sequence: TGTGCCAGTGCCCTTACAGGGGGCGATGGCTACACCTTC. This sequence encodes CASALTGGDGYTF.

The rearrangement joins TRBV28 to TRBJ2-7, with 9 bases lining up with TRBD1. Germline loops: CDR1 MDHEN, CDR2 SYDVKM. The J segment lost 5 bases and the V segment lost 6 bases, leaving 11 bases of the junction unmatched. The CDR3 is 15 residues long. CDR3 in amino acids: CASSPGGTGLNEQYF. In DNA form, the CDR3 reads TGTGCCAGCAGCCCCGGGGGGACAGGGTTAAACGAGCAGTACTTC.

The V gene is TRBV11-3, the J gene TRBJ2-2, with 8 positions matching TRBD1. Looked up from germline, CDR1 is SGHNT and CDR2 is YENEEA. V shed 5 bases and J 8 bases; nucleotides not matched to a gene: 10. The CDR3 covers 15 residues. This CDR3 is CASSEGQGMLGELFF. The CDR3 DNA reads TGTGCCAGCAGCGAAGGACAGGGAATGTTAGGGGAGCTGTTTTTT.

The chain combines TRBV10-3 with TRBJ1-2; no clear D gene. V lost 6 bases, J lost 8 bases, and 13 bases lay in between. Germline loops: CDR1 ENHRY, CDR2 SYGVKD. CDR3 length: 12 amino acids. In DNA, the CDR3 is TGTGCCATCAGCGATCTACCGCCGGGCTACACCTTC. Translated: CAISDLPPGYTF.

This clone has a single count. The genes are TRBV20-1 and TRBJ1-1, with TRBD1 matching over 9 bases. Germline V gene sequence: CDR1 DFQATT, CDR2 SNEGSKA (reference sequence). The CDR3 sequence is 14 residues long. Trimming removed 3 bases from V and 7 bases from J; junction bases left unmatched: 9. In DNA, the CDR3 is TGCAGTGCTAGTATACCGGGACAGGGCCTTGAAGCTTTCTTT. Its protein product is CSASIPGQGLEAFF.

V gene TRBV10-3 combines with J gene TRBJ1-1; 7 bases line up with TRBD1. The CDR3 runs 13 residues. Germline CDR1 ENHRY, CDR2 SYGVKD. The V and J ends lost 6 bases and 2 bases, in that order; junction bases with no gene match: 3. This CDR3 reads CAIRGQLNTEAFF. CDR3 sequence (DNA): TGTGCCATCAGGGGACAGCTTAACACTGAAGCTTTCTTT.

This sequence joins TRBV27 and TRBJ1-3; maybe TRBD1 (5 bases). V was clipped by 7 bases and J by 4 bases, with 11 bases between them. The CDR3 totals 13 residues. From germline, CDR1 is MNHEY and CDR2 SMNVEV (reference sequence). The CDR3 DNA is TGTGCCAGCATCTCGACAGAGGGAAACACCATATATTTT. It translates to CASISTEGNTIYF.

The chain uses TRBV3-1 (or the pseudogene TRBV3-2) and TRBJ2-3; D is possibly TRBD2 (6 bases). The V gene's germline CDR1 is LGHDT and CDR2 YNNKEL (reference sequence). The CDR3 is made up of 14 amino acids. Trimming removed 2 bases from V and 6 bases from J, with 12 bases in between. The CDR3 sequence: CASSQSGREDTQYF. The CDR3 bases are TGTGCCAGCAGCCAAAGCGGGCGAGAGGATACGCAGTATTTT.

The rearrangement joins TRBV7-2 to TRBJ2-7; TRBD1 matches 8 bases. The CDR3 has 12 residues. Trimming removed 5 bases from V and 9 bases from J; junction bases left unmatched: 6. Looked up from germline, CDR1 is SGHTA and CDR2 is FQGNSA. The CDR3 coding sequence is TGTGCCAGCAGCCAGGACAGGGTGCGGCAGTACTTC. This sequence encodes CASSQDRVRQYF.

This chain uses TRBV28 with TRBJ2-1, with D possibly TRBD2 on 5 matching bases. The CDR3 is 15 amino acids. Between the trimmed V and J ends, which lost 2 bases and 8 bases, there was a span of 16 bases. In germline, CDR1 is MDHEN, CDR2 SYDVKM. CDR3 DNA: TGTGCCAGCAGTTTAGGGGAGTCCACTAGGGATGAGCAGTTCTTC. It translates to CASSLGESTRDEQFF.

The chain combines TRBV11-2 with TRBJ2-7; no definite D call. The CDR3 runs 13 residues. The V gene's germline CDR1 is SGHAT and CDR2 FQNNGV. Trimming cost V 5 bases and J 3 bases, with 11 bases left between them. The CDR3: CASSPNTVYEQYF. CDR3 DNA: TGTGCCAGCAGCCCAAATACGGTCTACGAGCAGTACTTC.

V and J are TRBV4-1 and TRBJ2-3, with 7 bases aligning to TRBD1. This CDR3 contains 14 residues. Germline CDR1 is MGHRA and CDR2 is YSYEKL. Trimming took 5 bases from V and 1 from J; bases not matched to a gene: 3. CDR3 amino acids: CASSFTGGTDTQYF. The DNA for the CDR3 is TGCGCCAGCAGCTTTACAGGGGGCACAGATACGCAGTATTTT.

This clone has more than one count but fewer than ten. J is TRBJ1-1 and V is TRBV2; 8 bases align to TRBD1. The V gene end was trimmed by 6 bases and the J gene end by 1 base; junction bases not matched to a gene: 1. The germline CDR1 and CDR2 sequences are SNHLY and FYNNEI. This CDR3 has 13 amino acids. The chain's CDR3 is CASSGQGNTEAFF. CDR3 bases: TGTGCCAGCAGCGGACAGGGGAACACTGAAGCTTTCTTT.

V gene TRBV5-3 combines with J gene TRBJ2-1, with 10 bases that match TRBD1. TRBV5-3 is filed as an ORF, its function uncertain. The CDR3 is 16 amino acids. Losses at the gene ends were 4 bases for V and 6 bases for J; bases not matched to a gene: 10. The DNA for the CDR3 is TGTGCCAGAAGCGTAAACCGGGACAGGGGAAGCAATGAGCAGTTCTTC. Its translation is CARSVNRDRGSNEQFF.

This clone was detected only once. The chain joins TRBV9 to TRBJ1-5, with TRBD1 matching 8 bases. V gave up 3 bases and J gave up 5 bases; unmatched junction bases: 7. Germline lookup yields CDR1 SGDLS and CDR2 YYNGEE. The CDR3 loop spans 15 amino acids. The CDR3: CASSAQGQVDQPQHF. CDR3 in DNA: TGTGCCAGCAGCGCCCAGGGACAGGTGGATCAGCCCCAGCATTTT.